This T cell receptor (beta chain) was sequenced during a study of regulatory dendritic cells for organ transplantation. Only in-frame clones appear in the TCRdb table, and some are missing; sequencing was by immunoSEQ multiplex PCR. The sample contains 11,000 or so clones, about 66% of which appear only once. With 4 bases clipped from V and 5 bases from J, the junction kept 15 bases outside the gene matches. The CDR3 runs to 18 residues. In germline, CDR1 is SGDLS, CDR2 YYNGEE. This clone showed up just once. The sample taken for sequencing was memory CD8+ T cells from blood. This sample's subset: CD45RO+ memory T cells. The origin of this receptor is a human donor in good health. The V gene is TRBV9, the J gene TRBJ2-2; 9 bases fit TRBD1. The CDR3 loop is CASSSNLDRGIDTGELFF. For the CDR3, the DNA is TGTGCCAGCAGCTCGAACCTAGACAGGGGGATCGATACCGGGGAGCTGTTTTTT.